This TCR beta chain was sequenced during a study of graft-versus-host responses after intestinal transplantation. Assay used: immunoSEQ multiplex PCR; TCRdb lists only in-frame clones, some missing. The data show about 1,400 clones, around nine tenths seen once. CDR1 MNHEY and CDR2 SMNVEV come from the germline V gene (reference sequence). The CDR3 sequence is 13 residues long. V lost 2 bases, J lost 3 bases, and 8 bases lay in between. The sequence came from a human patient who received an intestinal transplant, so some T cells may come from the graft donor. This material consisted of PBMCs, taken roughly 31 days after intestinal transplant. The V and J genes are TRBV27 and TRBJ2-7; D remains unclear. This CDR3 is CASSLEPGYEQYF. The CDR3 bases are TGTGCCAGCAGTTTAGAGCCCGGCTACGAGCAGTACTTC.